This TCR beta chain was profiled in a study of T cell responses to AZD1222 COVID-19 vaccine (dated by TCRdb to about 2021). At the level of the whole study: AZD1222 recipients with second doses at about 4 weeks or about 12 weeks were pooled, because spike-specific TCR depth and breadth did not differ between schedules. A total of 230 to 250 trial participants underwent TCR sequencing, of whom roughly 210 had received two doses of AZD1222 and some 25 had received two doses of the MenACWY control vaccine. Trial participants were enrolled by age into 18-55, 56-69 and 70-plus year subgroups, with approximately 160, 26 and 62 TCR-sequenced participants respectively.

The sample's time point label, decoded: baseline before first vaccination. The vaccinee samples were drawn from two UK trials, COV001 and COV002, one of which was a single-blind randomized controlled phase 2/3 trial testing AZD1222 (ChAdOx1 nCoV-19) in healthy adults. Trial participant PBMC samples were collected at day 0 and day 28 after the second dose for TCRbeta chain sequencing. CDR1 ENHRY and CDR2 SYGVKD were looked up in the germline V gene. Cut back by 9 bases and 2 bases, the V and J ends lie 7 bases apart. From cysteine to phenylalanine, the CDR3 is 11 amino acids long. The only DNA kept is the CDR3, 33 bases in frame from the first base. Comments on this clone: This receptor's antigen is unknown. Nothing much larger sits one base from this clone, and base qualities are not available.

The CDR3 regions of human TCRbeta chains were analyzed by immunosequencing. Processing in the source paper ran as follows. TCRs in the repertoires were compared against a reference library of SARS-CoV-2-specific TCRs that had been generated with the MIRA antigen-specificity platform. Breadth was defined as the fraction of unique TCRs that were SARS-CoV-2-associated. Depth was defined as the fraction of total T cells that were SARS-CoV-2-associated. Each spike-specific TCR was assigned to its reactive spike region and to a CD4 or CD8 class using the MIRA data. Log10-transformed breadth and depth values were compared by one-way ANOVA with Sidak's multiple comparisons tests. TCRdb mirrors the immuneACCESS table, restricted to in-frame sequences. Some clones are absent from its copies; in checked studies, under half trace to an unresolved V gene, and the reason for the others is unknown. V and J calls plus clone size are reproduced from that table; the DNA served to infer D and trimming. In this sample the table shows around 100,000 clones, around 90% of which occur a single time. Clones ranked in the top ten supply more than 1.5% of the sample.

Study-wide findings and limitations: Participants were mostly white British and included more females than males, and it was suggested by the authors that clonal diversity may have been underestimated. Conclusions about previously exposed vaccinees were limited because only a handful of AZD1222 recipients were SARS-CoV-2 seropositive at baseline. A significant rise in spike-specific TCR breadth and depth was observed after two AZD1222 doses relative to day 0 and relative to MenACWY recipients. No day 14 peak-response samples were available, so repertoires were characterized only after the peak T cell response. The vaccine-associated CD4 TCRs covered the entire spike protein, and the dominant responses fell in regions 160-218 and 743-854. Epitopes outside the regions mutated in the B.1.351 and B.1.1.7 variants were reportedly recognized by nearly half of the unique spike-specific TCRs. In the small 56-69-year group, the increase in depth fell short of significance, most likely because of low power.

Rearrangement joined TRBV10-3 to TRBJ1-2; the D gene is perhaps TRBD1, on 5 matching bases. The receptor's source is an adult in good health. The input for sequencing was peripheral blood, taken on day 0 of AZD1222 vaccination. The sequence in DNA is TGTGCCATACAGGAAAACTATGGCTACACCTTC. This encodes CAIQENYGYTF.